The 19 T cell receptor beta chains below all came from one sample that was sequenced in a study of Graves' ophthalmopathy and Graves' hyperthyroidism. The study amplified TCR beta CDR3 regions using RNA transcripts. RT-PCR was first run with HTBI primers, then multiplex PCR in a second round. Each CDR3 protein is one row after TCRdb ran MiXCR on the multiplex PCR reads. Of roughly 600,000 distinct CDR3 sequences listed, roughly 39% are singletons. The sequencing input was peripheral blood or thyroid tissue (not recorded which). All receptors come from an adult man with Graves' hyperthyroidism.

This clonotype was found many times. The chain is built from TRBV11-2 and TRBJ1-2; TRBD1 is a possible D gene (6 bases). Trimming cost V 2 bases and J 4 bases, with 23 bases left between them. Germline assignment: CDR1 SGHAT and CDR2 FQNNGV. The CDR3 sequence is 18 residues long. CDR3 nucleotide sequence: TGTGCCAGCAGCTTAATCCGGTCCGGGGGCTCAAGGGGCTATGGCTACACCTTC. This gives the protein CASSLIRSGGSRGYGYTF. Based on the CDR3 plus reference TRBV11-2 and TRBJ1-2, the full variable domain is EAGVAQSPRYKIIEKRQSVAFWCNPISGHATLYWYQQILGQGPKLLIQFQNNGVVDDSQLPKDRFSAERLKGVDSTLKIQPAKLEDSAVYLCASSLIRSGGSRGYGYTFGSGTRLTVV.

Note on this clonotype: This CDR3 is missing its conserved last phenylalanine or tryptophan, likely due to a read error. This chain joins TRBV6-6 and TRBJ2-7, with TRBD1 matching 8 bases. The CDR3 is made up of 14 amino acids. Germline V CDR1 and CDR2: MNHNY, SVGAGI (reference sequence). Germline trimming cut 8 bases from V and 6 bases from J; bases unmatched to any gene: 12. The DNA for the CDR3 is TGTGCCAGCCACACTGAGGACAGGGCAAGCGAGCAGTACATC. Its translation is CASHTEDRASEQYI.

In the case of this clonotype: Being one base from a much bigger clone, this may be a read error. The gene calls are TRBV5-5 and TRBJ1-5, with 10 bases that match TRBD1. V was clipped by 6 bases and J by 4 bases; unmatched bases: 4. CDR1 is SGHKS, CDR2 YYEKEE, per germline (reference sequence). The CDR3 runs to 14 residues. The CDR3 region is CASKTGQGNQPQHF. CDR3 coding DNA: TGTGCCAGCAAAACGGGACAGGGGAATCAGCCCCAGCATTTT.

Ten or more counts support this clonotype. The J gene is TRBJ1-2, the V gene TRBV5-8; TRBD1 matches at 12 bases. The CDR3 length is 19 residues. Per the germline V gene, CDR1 is SGHTS and CDR2 is YDEGEE. Trimming removed 0 bases from V and 0 bases from J; junction bases left unmatched: 9. The CDR3 coding sequence is TGTGCCAGCAGCTTGGAGGTGGGGACAGGGGGCCTAGCTAACTATGGCTACACCTTC. Protein product: CASSLEVGTGGLANYGYTF. Based on the CDR3 plus reference TRBV5-8 and TRBJ1-2, the full variable domain is EAGVTQSPTHLIKTRGQQATLRCSPISGHTSVYWYQQALGLGLQFLLWYDEGEERNRGNFPPRFSGRQFPNYSSELNVNALELEDSALYLCASSLEVGTGGLANYGYTFGSGTRLTVV.

There are a few counts of this clonotype. V gene TRBV7-3 combines with J gene TRBJ2-7; a possible D gene is TRBD1 (6 bases). Germline V CDR1 and CDR2: SGHTA, FQGTGA. The CDR3 is made up of 16 amino acids. Trimming removed 0 bases at V and 5 bases at J, with 17 bases between. CDR3: CASSLTSTGIVHEQYF. For the CDR3, the DNA is TGTGCCAGCAGCTTAACATCGACAGGCATCGTTCACGAGCAGTACTTC.

The gene calls are TRBV6-5 and TRBJ1-1; TRBD1 matches at 12 bases. After removal of 5 bases from V and 3 bases from J, the junction contained 7 bases not matched to a gene. CDR1 is MNHEY, CDR2 SVGAGI, per germline. The CDR3 contains 16 residues. The CDR3 DNA reads as TGTGCCAGCAGTGAGGGACAGGGGGCAGACCACACTGAAGCTTTCTTT. This sequence encodes CASSEGQGADHTEAFF.

This clonotype was found once. This chain links TRBV20-1 with TRBJ1-2; D is undetermined. V was trimmed by 6 bases and J by 8 bases, leaving 13 bases between them. The V gene's germline CDR1 is DFQATT and CDR2 SNEGSKA (reference sequence). The CDR3 is 11 amino acids. CDR3 amino acids: CSAQRVRGYTF. Here the CDR3 DNA reads TGCAGTGCCCAGCGGGTTAGGGGCTACACCTTC.

The count of this clonotype is one. One junction end disagrees with the germline gene, perhaps due to a read error. DNA for the CDR3: TGTGCCAGAAGCTTAGAAGGCTCCGGGAGCGCCTACGAGCAGTACTTC. This sequence encodes CARSLEGSGSAYEQYF. This chain links TRBV7-6 with TRBJ2-7; perhaps TRBD2 as D (6 bases). The CDR3 length is 16 residues. Germline CDR1 and CDR2: SGHVS and FNYEAQ.

Many counts were recorded for this clonotype. The V and J genes are TRBV7-3 and TRBJ1-2; 9 nucleotides match TRBD1. V was clipped by 4 bases and J by 8 bases; unmatched bases: 14. Germline values: CDR1 SGHTA, CDR2 FQGTGA. This CDR3 comprises 16 residues. In DNA, the CDR3 is TGTGCCAGCAGCTCCAGTCCCGGGACAGGGTTGAGAGGCTACACCTTC. Protein: CASSSSPGTGLRGYTF.

This clonotype occurred many times. The chain combines TRBV9 with TRBJ2-1, with a weak D call TRBD2 (7 bases). Looked up from germline, CDR1 is SGDLS and CDR2 is YYNGEE. This CDR3 has 14 amino acids. V was clipped by 7 bases and J by 5 bases, with 16 bases between them. DNA of the CDR3: TGTGCCAGCCAGCTTGGGGGGGCCAACAATGAGCAGTTCTTC. This gives the protein CASQLGGANNEQFF.

As regards this clonotype: The junction departs from germline at one end; a sequencing error may be responsible. The chain carries TRBV10-3 and TRBJ2-7; 9 bases line up with TRBD1. CDR1 and CDR2 (germline): ENHRY, SYGVKD. This CDR3 is 12 amino acids long. The CDR3 DNA reads as TGTGCCATCAGTGAAGGGGACAGGGATTTTTCCTTC. Amino acid sequence: CAISEGDRDFSF.

This chain joins TRBV15 and TRBJ2-5; D remains unclear. CDR1 is LNHNV and CDR2 is YYDKDF in the germline V gene (reference sequence). The CDR3 has 10 amino acids. The V end was cut by 0 bases, the J end by 7 bases, with 0 bases between. The CDR3 nucleotides are TGTGCCACCAGCAGAGAGACCCAGTACTTC. Protein sequence: CATSRETQYF.

This clonotype has just a few counts. Compared with germline, one end of the junction differs, possibly owing to a read error. J is TRBJ2-2 and V is TRBV7-2, with D possibly matching TRBD1 (5 bases). CDR3 size: 16 residues. Germline V gene lookup returns CDR1 SGHTA and CDR2 FQGNSA. The CDR3 spells CASSQDEGVRTGELFF. CDR3 DNA: TGCGCCAGCAGCCAAGATGAAGGGGTTCGCACCGGGGAGCTGTTTTTT.

The table lists this clonotype with a count of one. The rearrangement joins TRBV20-1 to TRBJ2-5, with D perhaps TRBD2 (6 bases). Germline CDR1 DFQATT, CDR2 SNEGSKA (reference sequence). V lost 4 bases and J lost 3, with 6 bases in between. There are 11 residues in the CDR3. The CDR3 nucleotides are TGCAGTGCTACTAGCGAAGAGACCCAGTACTTC. Translating gives CSATSEETQYF.

This clonotype was seen a few times. The chain links TRBV6-1 to TRBJ2-7, with 10 bases lining up with TRBD1. The J call may be incorrect, as the DNA end agrees better with TRBJ2-1. The CDR3 is 17 amino acids. Germline CDR1 and CDR2: MNHNS and SASEGT. The DNA for the CDR3 is TGTGCCAGCAGTGAATCCCCGCCGGGACAGGGGAAAGGAGAGCAGTTCTTC. Translated, it gives CASSESPPGQGKGEQFF.

V is TRBV14 and J is TRBJ1-6; possible D gene TRBD1, 6 bases. This CDR3 comprises 14 residues. The germline V and J ends were trimmed by 11 bases and 4 bases, with 15 bases remaining between them. Germline V gene lookup returns CDR1 SGHDN and CDR2 FVKESK. This CDR3 is CAWRGVTYNSPLHF. The CDR3 DNA reads as TGTGCCTGGAGGGGGGTCACGTATAATTCACCCCTCCACTTT.

This clonotype was detected ten times or more. The chain recombines TRBV7-3 with TRBJ1-1; no clear D gene. The length of the CDR3 is 13 residues. From germline, CDR1 is SGHTA and CDR2 FQGTGA. V gave up 0 bases and J gave up 6 bases, with 8 bases separating them. CDR3 sequence: CASSLTGRSEAFF. Written as DNA, the CDR3 is TGTGCCAGCAGCTTAACAGGAAGGTCTGAAGCTTTCTTT.

About this clonotype itself: This may be a read error: a much more frequent sequence differs by one nucleotide. The chain has TRBV7-2 and TRBJ1-2; no clear D gene. The germline gives CDR1 SGHTA, CDR2 FQGNSA. Trimming took 5 bases from V and 0 from J, leaving 19 bases between them. The CDR3 runs 17 residues. CDR3 nucleotide sequence: TGTGCCAGCAGCATTATCTCCTGGACCGCGACTAACTATGGCTACACCTTC. Its protein product is CASSIISWTATNYGYTF.

This chain joins TRBV15 and TRBJ2-1; 13 bases are shared with TRBD2. The CDR3 runs to 17 residues. Trimming at V came to 1 base and at J to 0 bases, leaving 0 bases not matched to a gene. From germline, CDR1 is LNHNV and CDR2 YYDKDF (reference sequence). CDR3 region: CATSRGTSGSSYNEQFF. The CDR3 DNA reads TGTGCCACCAGCAGAGGGACTAGCGGGAGCTCCTACAATGAGCAGTTCTTC.